This is a list of T cell receptor beta chains from one sample in a study of Ad26.COV2.S vaccination and SARS-CoV-2 variants. Clones were read by immunoSEQ multiplex PCR, and TCRdb kept only the in-frame ones, dropping some. Here the sample spans approximately 360,000 clones, approximately 83% being singletons. This specimen consisted of peripheral blood, obtained in a trial of Ad26.COV2.S vaccine versus placebo. The receptors were gathered from a person between 18 and 59 years old who received the Ad26.COV2.S COVID-19 vaccine or a placebo. Each CDR3 is given with its conserved first and last residue. D genes are given only for firm matches. Rows give clone size only sometimes, using once, few, many, or a class for an expanded clone.

J: TRBJ2-1
D: NA
size: NA
V: TRBV11-3
CDR3: CASSLSLWGNSYNEQFF
DNA: TGTGCCAGCAGCTTGAGTCTTTGGGGTAACTCCTACAATGAGCAGTTCTTC

J: TRBJ1-2
D: TRBD1
size: NA
V: TRBV12-3/TRBV12-4
CDR3: CASSLADRVRTF
DNA: TGTGCCAGCAGTTTAGCGGACAGGGTTCGCACCTTC

J: TRBJ2-3
D: NA
size: NA
V: TRBV11-3
CDR3: CASSPGLLSTDTQYF
DNA: TGTGCCAGCAGTCCCGGTCTTCTGAGCACAGATACGCAGTATTTT

J: TRBJ2-3
D: NA
size: few
V: TRBV11-1
CDR3: CASSQAAPRTDTQYF
DNA: TGTGCCAGCAGCCAAGCAGCACCGCGGACAGATACGCAGTATTTT

J: TRBJ1-1
D: NA
size: NA
V: TRBV18
CDR3: CASSPSDMWLTEAFF
DNA: TGTGCCAGCTCACCATCGGACATGTGGTTGACTGAAGCTTTCTTT

J: TRBJ1-3
D: NA
size: NA
V: TRBV2
CDR3: CASSSRGSGNTIYF
DNA: TGTGCCAGCAGTTCCCGAGGGAGCGGAAACACCATATATTTT

J: TRBJ1-1
D: TRBD1
size: few
V: TRBV7-6
CDR3: CASSSQGGVTEAFF
DNA: TGTGCCAGCAGTTCCCAGGGGGGCGTCACTGAAGCTTTCTTT

J: TRBJ2-1
D: TRBD2
size: NA
V: TRBV7-9
CDR3: CASSRTSGGNEQFF
DNA: TGTGCCAGCAGCAGGACTAGCGGGGGGAATGAGCAGTTCTTC

J: TRBJ1-1
D: NA
size: NA
V: TRBV6-4
CDR3: CASREGEGSEAFF
DNA: TGTGCCAGCAGGGAGGGTGAGGGCTCTGAAGCTTTCTTT

J: TRBJ2-5
D: NA
size: NA
V: TRBV18
CDR3: CASSPDQKKTQYF
DNA: TGTGCCAGCTCACCAGACCAGAAGAAGACCCAGTACTTC

J: TRBJ2-3
D: NA
size: NA
V: TRBV6-6
CDR3: CASSYSFRDTQYF
DNA: TGTGCCAGCAGTTACTCGTTCCGGGATACGCAGTATTTT

J: TRBJ2-5
D: NA
size: NA
V: TRBV9
CDR3: CASSVGAEQETQYF
DNA: TGTGCCAGCAGCGTGGGGGCCGAGCAAGAGACCCAGTACTTC

J: TRBJ1-1
D: NA
size: NA
V: TRBV5-5
CDR3: CASRAGHYNTEAFF
DNA: TGTGCCAGCAGGGCGGGACATTATAACACTGAAGCTTTCTTT

J: TRBJ1-2
D: NA
size: many
V: TRBV5-1
CDR3: CASSSAGTANYGYTF
DNA: TGCGCCAGCAGCTCTGCAGGCACTGCTAACTATGGCTACACCTTC

J: TRBJ1-1
D: NA
size: once
V: TRBV19
CDR3: CASRFAGTEAFF
DNA: TGTGCCAGTAGATTTGCAGGCACTGAAGCTTTCTTT

J: TRBJ2-7
D: NA
size: once
V: TRBV15
CDR3: CATSTDGLYEQYF
DNA: TGTGCCACCAGCACGGACGGATTATACGAGCAGTACTTC

J: TRBJ1-1
D: NA
size: NA
V: TRBV11-3
CDR3: CASSQSTSEAFF
DNA: TGTGCCAGCAGCCAATCGACAAGTGAAGCTTTCTTT

J: TRBJ2-1
D: NA
size: NA
V: TRBV19
CDR3: CASSISTVEQFF
DNA: TGTGCCAGTAGTATTTCGACTGTTGAGCAGTTCTTC

J: TRBJ1-2
D: TRBD1
size: NA
V: TRBV6-6
CDR3: CASSYNNRGSNYGYTF
DNA: TGTGCCAGCAGTTACAACAACAGGGGGTCTAACTATGGCTACACCTTC

J: TRBJ2-6
D: NA
size: NA
V: TRBV27
CDR3: CASSLRLSGANVLTF
DNA: TGTGCCAGCAGTCTTCGCCTGAGTGGGGCCAACGTCCTGACTTTC

J: TRBJ1-2
D: NA
size: NA
V: TRBV9
CDR3: CASSAWTATYGYTF
DNA: TGTGCCAGCAGCGCCTGGACGGCTACCTATGGCTACACCTTC

J: TRBJ1-5
D: NA
size: once
V: TRBV5-1
CDR3: CASSPNPDRYNQPQHF
DNA: TGCGCCAGCAGTCCTAATCCGGACAGATACAATCAGCCCCAGCATTTT

J: TRBJ2-7
D: NA
size: NA
V: TRBV29-1
CDR3: CSVEGPPLGEQYF
DNA: TGCAGCGTTGAAGGGCCACCTCTTGGCGAGCAGTACTTC

J: TRBJ2-6
D: NA
size: NA
V: TRBV5-6
CDR3: CASSPGVGRSSGANVLTF
DNA: TGTGCCAGCAGCCCAGGTGTTGGGCGGAGCTCTGGGGCCAACGTCCTGACTTTC

J: TRBJ1-2
D: NA
size: few
V: TRBV6-2/TRBV6-3
CDR3: CASSYSSYGYTF
DNA: TGTGCCAGCAGTTACTCGTCGTATGGCTACACCTTC

J: TRBJ2-1
D: TRBD2
size: NA
V: TRBV4-1
CDR3: CASSQVRLAGVNEQFF
DNA: TGCGCCAGCAGCCAAGTTCGTCTAGCGGGAGTCAATGAGCAGTTCTTC

J: TRBJ1-2
D: TRBD1
size: once
V: TRBV6-6
CDR3: CASSTYDRGGFGYTF
DNA: TGTGCCAGCAGTACATATGACAGGGGAGGGTTTGGCTACACCTTC

J: TRBJ2-1
D: TRBD1
size: NA
V: TRBV11-3
CDR3: CASSLGQNNEQFF
DNA: TGTGCCAGCAGCCTGGGACAGAACAATGAGCAGTTCTTC

J: TRBJ1-2
D: TRBD1
size: NA
V: TRBV6-5
CDR3: CASRRQGAGGYTF
DNA: TGTGCCAGCAGACGACAGGGGGCTGGGGGCTACACCTTC

J: TRBJ1-2
D: NA
size: NA
V: TRBV5-1
CDR3: CASSTLGTGRGDGYTF
DNA: TGCGCCAGCAGCACGTTAGGGACGGGGCGTGGGGATGGCTACACCTTC

J: TRBJ1-2
D: NA
size: NA
V: TRBV21-1
CDR3: CASGPWRGYGYTF
DNA: TGTGCCAGCGGGCCGTGGAGAGGCTATGGCTACACCTTC

J: TRBJ2-5
D: TRBD1
size: NA
V: TRBV3-1/TRBV3-2
CDR3: CASSPDPDRVSETQYF
DNA: TGTGCCAGCAGCCCCGACCCGGACAGGGTTTCAGAGACCCAGTACTTC

J: TRBJ2-1
D: TRBD2
size: many
V: TRBV18
CDR3: CASSKGTTYNEQFF
DNA: TGTGCCAGCTCAAAGGGGACTACCTACAATGAGCAGTTCTTC

J: TRBJ2-6
D: TRBD1
size: NA
V: TRBV6-2/TRBV6-3
CDR3: CASSYSIQGSDSGANVLTF
DNA: TGTGCCAGCAGTTACTCGATACAGGGGTCTGACTCTGGGGCCAACGTCCTGACTTTC

J: TRBJ2-7
D: TRBD1
size: NA
V: TRBV29-1
CDR3: CSVEGQGRYEQYF
DNA: TGCAGCGTTGAGGGACAGGGTCGCTACGAGCAGTACTTC

J: TRBJ2-5
D: NA
size: NA
V: TRBV6-5
CDR3: CASSYPPGTSGTQYF
DNA: TGTGCCAGCAGTTATCCCCCCGGGACGTCGGGGACCCAGTACTTC

J: TRBJ1-2
D: NA
size: NA
V: TRBV5-6
CDR3: CASSAHHYGYTF
DNA: TGTGCCAGCAGCGCCCACCACTATGGCTACACCTTC

J: TRBJ2-1
D: TRBD2
size: NA
V: TRBV11-2
CDR3: CASSFMGGVVGNEQFF
DNA: TGTGCCAGCAGCTTCATGGGGGGGGTAGTGGGCAATGAGCAGTTCTTC

J: TRBJ1-4
D: NA
size: NA
V: TRBV7-2
CDR3: CASSDPRSAGEKLFF
DNA: TGTGCCAGCAGCGACCCACGCTCCGCGGGTGAAAAACTGTTTTTT

J: TRBJ2-7
D: TRBD2
size: NA
V: TRBV7-9
CDR3: CASSKGLAGSPYEQYF
DNA: TGTGCCAGCAGCAAGGGACTAGCGGGTTCCCCCTACGAGCAGTACTTC

J: TRBJ2-2
D: NA
size: NA
V: TRBV11-3
CDR3: CASTPGPTEGTGELFF
DNA: TGTGCCAGCACCCCGGGGCCGACAGAGGGCACCGGGGAGCTGTTTTTT

J: TRBJ2-7
D: TRBD1
size: NA
V: TRBV5-6
CDR3: CASSWETGGGEQYF
DNA: TGTGCCAGCAGCTGGGAGACAGGGGGCGGCGAGCAGTACTTC

J: TRBJ2-1
D: NA
size: NA
V: TRBV6-5
CDR3: CASSYVRNNEQFF
DNA: TGTGCCAGCAGTTACGTACGAAACAATGAGCAGTTCTTC

J: TRBJ2-7
D: TRBD2
size: NA
V: TRBV11-3
CDR3: CASSPTSGVSYEQYF
DNA: TGTGCCAGCAGCCCGACTAGCGGGGTCTCCTACGAGCAGTACTTC

J: TRBJ2-5
D: TRBD2
size: NA
V: TRBV5-8
CDR3: CASSLGDYGNQYF
DNA: TGTGCCAGCAGCTTGGGGGACTACGGAAACCAGTACTTC

J: TRBJ2-7
D: TRBD2
size: NA
V: TRBV5-1
CDR3: CASSLAGLGDEQYF
DNA: TGCGCCAGCAGCTTGGCGGGACTAGGGGACGAGCAGTACTTC

J: TRBJ2-3
D: TRBD1
size: NA
V: TRBV9
CDR3: CASSANSGTGDTDTQYF
DNA: TGTGCCAGCAGCGCTAATTCCGGGACAGGGGACACAGATACGCAGTATTTT

J: TRBJ2-2
D: NA
size: NA
V: TRBV7-3
CDR3: CASSLIGFGELFF
DNA: TGTGCCAGCAGCTTAATAGGGTTCGGGGAGCTGTTTTTT